Below are 21 T cell receptor beta chains sequenced from a single sample in a study of Graves' ophthalmopathy and Graves' hyperthyroidism. Scientists amplified the TCR beta CDR3 regions from RNA transcripts. HTBI primers primed a first-round RT-PCR, and a second-round multiplex PCR followed. TCRdb ran MiXCR on the multiplex PCR reads and lists one entry per CDR3 protein. The sample carries 260,000 or so distinct CDR3 sequences, about 46% recorded once. The sequencing sample was made of peripheral blood. The origin of the receptors is an adult man with Graves' ophthalmopathy.

This sequence joins TRBV5-1 and TRBJ1-2; no definite D call. There are 12 residues in the CDR3. The V gene lost 0 bases and the J gene lost 8 bases, with 8 bases spanning the gap. Germline V gene lookup returns CDR1 SGHRS and CDR2 YFSETQ. The chain's CDR3 is CASSLAGMGYTF. The CDR3 DNA is TGCGCCAGCAGCTTGGCCGGAATGGGCTACACCTTC.

The rearrangement uses TRBV28 and TRBJ2-7; unclear D gene. V lost 6 bases to trimming and J lost 3 bases, with 6 bases between them. The germline gives CDR1 MDHEN, CDR2 SYDVKM. CDR3 size: 11 residues. The CDR3 protein is CASRHLYEQYF. The CDR3 coding sequence is TGTGCCAGCAGACACCTCTACGAGCAGTACTTC.

The chain links TRBV24-1 to TRBJ1-4; the match to TRBD1 covers 9 bases. There are 15 residues in the CDR3. CDR1 and CDR2 from the germline V gene are KGHDR and SFDVKD. Trimming at V came to 4 bases and at J to 3 bases, leaving 2 bases not matched to a gene. The CDR3 sequence: CATSEGQGANEKLFF. The CDR3 nucleotides are TGTGCCACCAGTGAGGGACAGGGTGCTAATGAAAAACTGTTTTTT.

The chain employs TRBV25-1 and TRBJ2-3; D gene unclear. Trimming removed 6 bases from V and 0 bases from J, with 10 bases in between. This CDR3 has 14 amino acids. The germline CDR1 and CDR2 sequences are MGHDK and SYGVNS. The CDR3 nucleotides are TGTGCCAGCAGGGGCCCAACTAGCACAGATACGCAGTATTTT. Translating it yields CASRGPTSTDTQYF.

This chain joins TRBV11-3 and TRBJ2-1; D perhaps matches TRBD2 (6 bases). From germline, CDR1 is SGHNT and CDR2 YENEEA. The length of the CDR3 is 14 residues. Trimming took off 4 bases at V and 3 bases at J, with 10 bases between the two ends. The CDR3 nucleotides read TGTGCCAGCAGCTCCGGGACTTTCTACAATGAGCAGTTCTTC. This codes for CASSSGTFYNEQFF.

This clonotype appeared a few times. The rearrangement uses TRBV9 and TRBJ2-7; possibly TRBD1 for D (5 bases). CDR3 size: 15 residues. Germline CDR1 is SGDLS and CDR2 is YYNGEE. Trimming removed 0 bases at V and 2 bases at J, with 12 bases between. The CDR3 sequence: CASSVGTGSAYEQYF. The CDR3 DNA reads TGTGCCAGCAGCGTAGGAACAGGATCAGCCTACGAGCAGTACTTC.

Comment on this clonotype: This is likely a read error, given that the CDR3 carries no conserved phenylalanine or tryptophan at its end. CDR3 region: CSVAKRTDDYGYTL. The CDR3 DNA reads TGCAGCGTTGCGAAGCGGACGGACGACTATGGCTACACCCTC. The chain uses TRBV29-1 and TRBJ1-2; no clear D. This CDR3 region has 14 residues. The germline V gene has CDR1 SQVTM and CDR2 ANQGSEA. The ends were cut back, 4 bases at V and 3 bases at J, with 15 bases in the middle.

This chain links TRBV5-4 with TRBJ2-5, with TRBD1 as a possible D gene (6 bases). Trimming shortened V by 4 bases and J by 5 bases, and 18 bases separated the two germline ends. The CDR3 totals 15 residues. Germline CDR1 is SGHNT and CDR2 is YYREEE (reference sequence). The CDR3 here is CASSQVLGQGETQYF. DNA for the CDR3: TGTGCCAGCAGCCAAGTACTCGGTCAGGGGGAGACCCAGTACTTC.

This clonotype was observed many times. The chain carries TRBV10-3 and TRBJ2-7, with D perhaps matching TRBD1 (5 bases). Trimming shortened V by 3 bases and J by 2 bases, and 17 bases separated the two germline ends. CDR1 is ENHRY, CDR2 SYGVKD, per germline. The CDR3 has 16 residues. The CDR3 region is CAISDPRAQSPYEQYF. CDR3 DNA sequence: TGTGCCATCAGTGACCCCAGGGCCCAATCGCCCTACGAGCAGTACTTC.

This clonotype has more than one count but fewer than ten. This chain links TRBV7-3 with TRBJ2-2; 7 bases are shared with TRBD2. The CDR3 has 16 amino acids. With V trimmed by 2 bases and J by 2 bases, 5 bases remained unmatched. Germline V gene lookup returns CDR1 SGHTA and CDR2 FQGTGA. CDR3 region: CASSLDRLANTGELFF. The DNA of the CDR3 is TGTGCCAGCAGCTTAGACCGACTAGCCAACACCGGGGAGCTGTTTTTT.

The chain has TRBV7-2 and TRBJ2-7; D unclear. The V gene lost 5 bases and the J gene lost 3 bases, with 8 bases spanning the gap. Germline CDR1 and CDR2: SGHTA and FQGNSA. The CDR3 loop spans 12 amino acids. In nucleotides, the CDR3 is TGTGCCAGCAGCGGCCGGAACTACGAGCAGTACTTC. It translates to CASSGRNYEQYF. The full variable domain, its missing parts supplied by reference TRBV7-2 and TRBJ2-7, is GAGVSQSPSNKVTEKGKDVELRCDPISGHTALYWYRQSLGQGLEFLIYFQGNSAPDKSGLPSDRFSAERTGGSVSTLTIQRTQQEDSAVYLCASSGRNYEQYFGPGTRLTVT.

V usage is TRBV7-9 and J usage is TRBJ1-1, with unresolved D. This CDR3 is built from 13 residues. The V end was cut by 5 bases, the J end by 0 bases, with 7 bases between. Germline V gene lookup returns CDR1 SEHNR and CDR2 FQNEAQ (reference sequence). This chain's CDR3 is CASSRVLNTEAFF. In DNA, the CDR3 is TGTGCCAGCAGCCGAGTATTGAACACTGAAGCTTTCTTT.

CDR3 loop: CASSIGHSDLNQPQHF. The DNA of the CDR3 is TGTGCCAGTAGTATAGGACACTCCGATCTCAATCAGCCCCAGCATTTT. The chain has TRBV19 and TRBJ1-5; D remains unclear. The CDR3 runs 16 residues. Trimming cost V 1 base and J 3 bases, with 13 bases left between them. From germline, CDR1 is LNHDA and CDR2 SQIVND (reference sequence).

This clonotype was observed a few times. The V and J genes are TRBV10-1 and TRBJ2-5; D remains unclear. The CDR3 contains 13 residues. CDR1 WNHNN and CDR2 SYGVQD come from the germline V gene (reference sequence). Trimming cost V 3 bases and J 1 base, with 6 bases left between them. CDR3 region: CASSDAGQETQYF. The CDR3, as DNA: TGCGCCAGCAGTGACGCAGGCCAAGAGACCCAGTACTTC.

The table lists this clonotype with a few counts. The rearrangement joins TRBV20-1 to TRBJ2-5; no clear D gene. Germline V lookup: CDR1 DFQATT, CDR2 SNEGSKA (reference sequence). The CDR3 length is 14 residues. Trimming shortened V by 0 bases and J by 1 base, and 9 bases separated the two germline ends. The CDR3 spells CSAREIMGQETQYF. As DNA, the CDR3 is TGCAGTGCTAGAGAGATTATGGGCCAAGAGACCCAGTACTTC.

A word on this clonotype: A read error may be the cause here, since a much bigger clone is one base away. This sequence joins TRBV10-3 and TRBJ1-6, with 8 nucleotides matching TRBD1. V gave up 10 bases and J gave up 12 bases; unmatched junction bases: 8. There are 12 residues in the CDR3. Germline CDR1 ENHRY, CDR2 SYGVKD. CDR3 region: CATRGQERPLHF. As DNA, the CDR3 is TGTGCCACCAGGGGACAGGAAAGACCCCTCCACTTT.

This clonotype was seen a handful of times. The chain has TRBV20-1 and TRBJ2-7; TRBD2 aligns across 8 bases. Germline V gene sequence: CDR1 DFQATT, CDR2 SNEGSKA (reference sequence). After removal of 3 bases from V and 0 bases from J, the junction contained 7 bases not matched to a gene. The CDR3 consists of 15 residues. Here the CDR3 reads CSASSSGGTSYEQYF. CDR3 nucleotide sequence: TGCAGTGCTAGTTCCTCGGGGGGGACCTCCTACGAGCAGTACTTC.

This clonotype was seen a single time. The V and J genes are TRBV10-3 and TRBJ1-2; 7 positions agree with TRBD1. V shed 5 bases and J 3 bases; nucleotides not matched to a gene: 6. This CDR3 spans 14 amino acids. The germline gives CDR1 ENHRY, CDR2 SYGVKD. In DNA, the CDR3 is TGTGCCATCAGTTCGACAGGGAACTACTATGGCTACACCTTC. Its translation is CAISSTGNYYGYTF.

The V gene is TRBV3-1, the J gene TRBJ1-4; D ambiguous. From germline, CDR1 is LGHDT and CDR2 YNNKEL (reference sequence). The CDR3 is 14 residues long. V lost 2 bases and J lost 5, with 9 bases in between. In DNA form, the CDR3 reads TGTGCCAGCAGCCAATCGACATTGAATGAAAAACTGTTTTTT. Its protein product is CASSQSTLNEKLFF.

V gene TRBV12-3 or TRBV12-4 combines with J gene TRBJ2-7; a weak D match, TRBD2 (6 bases). Trimming shortened V by 3 bases and J by 6 bases, and 15 bases separated the two germline ends. The CDR3 length is 14 residues. The CDR3 spells CASSFGTPSAEQYF. As DNA, the CDR3 is TGTGCCAGCAGTTTTGGGACTCCCTCGGCCGAGCAGTACTTC.

This clonotype was recorded a few times. The chain joins TRBV12-3 or TRBV12-4 to TRBJ2-5; 7 bases map to TRBD2. Trimming took 5 bases from V and 5 from J; bases not matched to a gene: 14. The CDR3 loop spans 16 amino acids. The CDR3: CASSPYRGPGRETQYF. The CDR3 DNA is TGTGCCAGCAGTCCTTATCGGGGTCCCGGGAGGGAGACCCAGTACTTC.